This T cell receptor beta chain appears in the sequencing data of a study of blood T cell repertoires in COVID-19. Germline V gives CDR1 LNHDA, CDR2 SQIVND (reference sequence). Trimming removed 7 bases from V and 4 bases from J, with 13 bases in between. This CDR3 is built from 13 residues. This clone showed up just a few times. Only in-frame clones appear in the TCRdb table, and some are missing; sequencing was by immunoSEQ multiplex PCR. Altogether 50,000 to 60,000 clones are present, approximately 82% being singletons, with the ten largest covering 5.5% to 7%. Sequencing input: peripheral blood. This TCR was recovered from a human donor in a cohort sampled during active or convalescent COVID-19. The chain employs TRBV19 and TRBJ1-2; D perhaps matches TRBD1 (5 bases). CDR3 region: CASTGQVLYGYTF. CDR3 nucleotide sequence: TGTGCCAGTACAGGGCAGGTCCTCTATGGCTACACCTTC.